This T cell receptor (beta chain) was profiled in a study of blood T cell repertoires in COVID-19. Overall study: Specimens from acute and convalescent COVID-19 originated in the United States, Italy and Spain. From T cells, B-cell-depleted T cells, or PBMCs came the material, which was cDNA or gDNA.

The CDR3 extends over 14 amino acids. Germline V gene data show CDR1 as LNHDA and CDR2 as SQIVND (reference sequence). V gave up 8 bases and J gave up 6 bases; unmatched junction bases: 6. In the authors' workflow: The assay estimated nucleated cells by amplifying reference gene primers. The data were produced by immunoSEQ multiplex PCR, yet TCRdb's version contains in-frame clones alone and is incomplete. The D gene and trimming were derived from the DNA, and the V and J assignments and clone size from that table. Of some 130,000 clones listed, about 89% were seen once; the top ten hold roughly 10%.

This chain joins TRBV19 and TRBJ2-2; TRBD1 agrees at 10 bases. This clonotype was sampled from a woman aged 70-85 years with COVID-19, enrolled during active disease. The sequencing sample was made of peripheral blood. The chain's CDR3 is CASGGQGSPGELFF. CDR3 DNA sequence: TGTGCCAGTGGGGGACAGGGGTCACCCGGGGAGCTGTTTTTT.